This is a list of T cell receptor beta chains from one sample in a study of OX40 agonist ivuxolimab in advanced cancers. The repertoire was sequenced with immunoSEQ multiplex PCR; TCRdb's copy has only in-frame clones and lacks some. The profile covers approximately 110,000 clones, with roughly 92% appearing a single time and more than 0.7% taken by the ten largest. This specimen consisted of CD4+ or CD8+ T cells sorted from blood, obtained in a trial of the OX40 agonist ivuxolimab. Source of these receptors: an adult with an advanced solid tumor such as melanoma, head and neck, liver or kidney cancer. The CDR3 runs from the conserved cysteine through the conserved F or W.

TRBJ1-3 | 16 | TRBV19 | CASSRYRDRAGNTIYF
TRBJ2-7 | 15 | TRBV19 | CASSISAGPGYEQYF
TRBJ2-3 | 15 | TRBV27 | CASRDSGASTDTQYF
TRBJ1-5 | 13 | TRBV6-6 | CASRRNSNQPQHF
TRBJ2-3 | 16 | TRBV7-6 | CASSPRGTGGRGTQYF
TRBJ1-1 | 12 | TRBV29-1 | CSVGVYGTEAFF
TRBJ2-3 | 13 | TRBV28 | CASSSASTDTQYF
TRBJ2-1 | 14 | TRBV19 | CASSPGGTDFPKFF
TRBJ2-1 | 15 | TRBV6-1 | CASSGAGGYGDEQFF
TRBJ2-3 | 15 | TRBV25-1 | CASSAGLTSTDTQYF
TRBJ2-1 | 18 | TRBV27 | CASSLSLRTSGFYNEQFF
TRBJ1-4 | 13 | TRBV7-8 | CASSLVQNEKLFF
TRBJ1-2 | 12 | TRBV5-1 | CASSLSGDGYTF
TRBJ2-3 | 14 | TRBV9 | CASSVREVTDTQYF
TRBJ1-2 | 15 | TRBV7-6 | CASSSDPTGRYGYTF
TRBJ2-7 | 15 | TRBV6-1 | CASSDSREGSGEQYF
TRBJ2-5 | 10 | TRBV27 | CASGEETQYF
TRBJ1-1 | 13 | TRBV7-3 | CASSLVQNTEAFF
TRBJ2-7 | 16 | TRBV19 | CASSRGGLQGAYEQYF
TRBJ2-7 | 13 | TRBV28 | CASRRTGGYEQYF
TRBJ2-2 | 13 | TRBV7-6 | CASSLRATGELFF
TRBJ1-1 | 14 | TRBV5-1 | CASSIGGAGTEAFF
TRBJ1-6 | 15 | TRBV27 | CASSLYRGRDSPLHF
TRBJ2-3 | 19 | TRBV4-1 | CASSHGRSRIGRTTDTQYF
TRBJ1-1 | 15 | TRBV28 | CASSLMQVSNTEAFF
TRBJ2-1 | 18 | TRBV5-1 | CASSLLAGGPSSYNEQFF
TRBJ2-7 | 14 | TRBV4-2 | CASSLGLRKDEQYF
TRBJ1-2 | 14 | TRBV7-2 | CASSFSAANYGYTF
TRBJ2-2 | 13 | TRBV11-2 | CASSLVDIRELFF
TRBJ2-7 | 14 | TRBV5-1 | CASRRLAGTYEQYF
TRBJ1-5 | 17 | TRBV4-1 | CASSQEALSQRDQPQHF
TRBJ2-2 | 14 | TRBV27 | CASQKGGLTGELFF
TRBJ2-7 | 15 | TRBV11-2 | CASSLGGSRGPDKYF
TRBJ2-5 | 14 | TRBV6-6 | CASKITGSSETQYF
TRBJ1-1 | 13 | TRBV19 | CASSIAFRDGAFF
TRBJ1-4 | 17 | TRBV5-6 | CASSLWTGGPGGEKLFF
TRBJ2-3 | 12 | TRBV29-1 | CSGDSGSYTQYF
TRBJ2-1 | 13 | TRBV6-1 | CASSALPSNEQFF
TRBJ2-5 | 15 | TRBV19 | CASSIDITARETQYF
TRBJ2-5 | 15 | TRBV4-1 | CASSQGSGRKKTQYF
TRBJ2-1 | 17 | TRBV9 | CASSVAGVSRSYNEQFF